Following are 8 T cell receptor beta chains from one sample sequenced in a study of CD4 T cells in relation to SARS-CoV-2 and coronaviruses. Libraries were prepared by immunoSEQ multiplex PCR; TCRdb keeps only in-frame clonotypes and omits some of them. This repertoire shows about 12,000 clones, 69% found once; its top ten account for more than 6.5%. CD4+ T cells from unexposed donors were obtained before the COVID-19 pandemic (2011-2018). CD4+ T cells were isolated from the cells after 10 days of culture. Which antigens these TCRs recognize remains unknown. Source material: CD4+ T cells from PBMCs, cultured in vitro. The source of these receptors is a human donor in good health.

J is TRBJ2-7 and V is TRBV23-1; D ambiguous. TRBV23-1 is marked as an open reading frame, function uncertain. The CDR3 spans 11 residues. V was clipped by 7 bases and J by 3 bases, with 7 bases between them. Here the CDR3 reads CASKWGYEQYF. Written as DNA, the CDR3 is TGCGCCAGCAAGTGGGGCTACGAGCAGTACTTC.

This clone showed up just once. This sequence joins TRBV10-3 and TRBJ1-2, with D perhaps matching TRBD1 (6 bases). The CDR3 totals 15 residues. V was trimmed by 0 bases and J by 2 bases, leaving 10 bases between them. Germline CDR1 and CDR2: ENHRY and SYGVKD. The CDR3 loop is CAISESGTINYGYTF. DNA of the CDR3: TGTGCCATCAGTGAGTCGGGGACAATAAACTATGGCTACACCTTC.

The chain couples TRBV19 to TRBJ2-2; the match to TRBD2 covers 11 bases. Germline trimming cut 5 bases from V and 5 bases from J; bases unmatched to any gene: 7. Germline CDR1 LNHDA, CDR2 SQIVND (reference sequence). The CDR3 has 16 amino acids. The CDR3 loop is CASSPTSGSTTGELFF. The CDR3, as DNA: TGTGCCAGTAGTCCCACTAGCGGGAGTACAACCGGGGAGCTGTTTTTT. Full variable domain (rest looked up from reference TRBV19 and TRBJ2-2): DGGITQSPKYLFRKEGQNVTLSCEQNLNHDAMYWYRQDPGQGLRLIYYSQIVNDFQKGDIAEGYSVSREKKESFPLTVTSAQKNPTAFYLCASSPTSGSTTGELFFGEGSRLTVL.

V gene TRBV5-4 combines with J gene TRBJ1-2; 9 positions agree with TRBD1. This CDR3 region has 17 residues. Unmatched junction bases numbered 12, after V lost 2 bases and J lost 4 bases. Germline V gives CDR1 SGHNT, CDR2 YYREEE (reference sequence). DNA for the CDR3: TGTGCCAGCAGCTTATACGGGACAGGGTCGTCCCGCTATGGCTACACCTTC. Translation: CASSLYGTGSSRYGYTF.

The CDR3 region is CASSLVSPETQYF. CDR3 in DNA: TGCGCCAGCAGCTTGGTTAGTCCCGAGACCCAGTACTTC. The V and J genes are TRBV5-1 and TRBJ2-5; the D is unclear. V lost 0 bases, J lost 5 bases, and 8 bases lay in between. The germline CDR1 and CDR2 sequences are SGHRS and YFSETQ. The CDR3 spans 13 residues.

This chain links TRBV18 with TRBJ2-2; possibly TRBD2 for D (5 bases). V was pared by 4 bases and J by 0 bases, with 18 bases between. CDR1 and CDR2 (germline): KGHSH, LQKENI. The CDR3 has 18 residues. CDR3 nucleotides: TGTGCCAGCTCACGAAACGGAGGCGGAAATGCGAACACCGGGGAGCTGTTTTTT. Translation: CASSRNGGGNANTGELFF.

The chain joins TRBV5-1 to TRBJ2-1; 15 bases match TRBD2. V was pared by 4 bases and J by 8 bases, with 7 bases of the junction left unmatched. The germline CDR1 and CDR2 sequences are SGHRS and YFSETQ. The CDR3 loop spans 16 amino acids. The CDR3 protein is CASSDGLAGGGYEQFF. The CDR3 bases are TGCGCCAGCAGCGACGGACTAGCGGGAGGGGGCTATGAGCAGTTCTTC.

V is TRBV29-1 and J is TRBJ2-7; D might be TRBD1 (7 bases). V lost 8 bases to trimming and J lost 3 bases, with 17 bases between them. CDR3 length: 13 residues. Per the germline V gene, CDR1 is SQVTM and CDR2 is ANQGSEA. CDR3 in amino acids: CSYRGTANYEQYF. In DNA form, the CDR3 reads TGCAGCTACCGGGGGACAGCGAACTACGAGCAGTACTTC.